These 21 T cell receptor beta chains came from one sample sequenced in a study of CD8+ T cells in alopecia areata. Reverse transcribed after extraction, RNA yielded cDNA as the sequencing template. Repertoires were generated with immunoSEQ multiplex PCR, while TCRdb's copy carries only in-frame clones and drops some. The sample lists nearly 200,000 clones, roughly 64% occurring once. The treatment denotes: oral pan-JAK inhibitor, 5-10 mg twice daily. Here the sequenced sample was CD4+ T cells sorted from blood, taken at week 24, from a patient treated with tofacitinib. Receptor source: a human donor with alopecia areata.

The chain recombines TRBV29-1 with TRBJ1-1; 8 nucleotides line up with TRBD1. The CDR3 consists of 14 residues. Looked up from germline, CDR1 is SQVTM and CDR2 is ANQGSEA. The V and J ends lost 7 bases and 0 bases, in that order; junction bases with no gene match: 7. In DNA, the CDR3 is TGCAGCGCTCCGGGACAGGCAGTGAACACTGAAGCTTTCTTT. The encoded protein is CSAPGQAVNTEAFF.

The chain employs TRBV7-9 and TRBJ2-7; D unclear. Germline assignment: CDR1 SEHNR and CDR2 FQNEAQ (reference sequence). V lost 5 bases to trimming and J lost 5 bases, with 10 bases between them. The CDR3 runs to 12 residues. CDR3 protein: CASSPVVHEQYF. Here the CDR3 DNA reads TGTGCCAGCAGCCCGGTAGTCCACGAGCAGTACTTC.

The chain uses TRBV5-1 and TRBJ2-1, with 7 positions matching TRBD1. The V segment lost 3 bases and the J segment 0 bases; nucleotides outside the gene matches: 3. The CDR3 has 15 amino acids. CDR1 and CDR2 (germline): SGHRS, YFSETQ. This CDR3 is CASSSDRLSYNEQFF. The CDR3 bases are TGCGCCAGCAGCTCGGACAGGCTCTCCTACAATGAGCAGTTCTTC. The complete variable domain, with remaining parts taken from reference TRBV5-1 and TRBJ2-1, reads KAGVTQTPRYLIKTRGQQVTLSCSPISGHRSVSWYQQTPGQGLQFLFEYFSETQRNKGNFPGRFSGRQFSNSRSEMNVSTLELGDSALYLCASSSDRLSYNEQFFGPGTRLTVL.

This clone has only a few counts. This chain links TRBV2 with TRBJ2-3; no clear D gene. The CDR3 covers 14 residues. The germline gives CDR1 SNHLY, CDR2 FYNNEI. V shed 6 bases and J shed 6 bases, with 16 bases lying between them. CDR3 nucleotides: TGTGCCAGCAGAGGGCGTAGTGGAGTGGATACGCAGTATTTT. It yields the protein CASRGRSGVDTQYF.

The V call is TRBV29-1, the J call TRBJ1-1; D unclear. The germline CDR1 and CDR2 sequences are SQVTM and ANQGSEA. The CDR3 has 14 residues. The V end was cut by 4 bases, the J end by 1 base, with 13 bases between. The CDR3: CSVVKGRGNTEAFF. The CDR3 bases are TGCAGCGTTGTGAAGGGCCGAGGGAACACTGAAGCTTTCTTT.

V gene TRBV14 combines with J gene TRBJ2-5, with TRBD1 identical over 7 bases. The V and J ends lost 9 bases and 4 bases, in that order; junction bases with no gene match: 11. CDR1 SGHDN and CDR2 FVKESK come from the germline V gene. The CDR3 covers 14 residues. The CDR3 loop is CARHQTRGRETQYF. In DNA form, the CDR3 reads TGTGCCAGACACCAAACCAGGGGGAGAGAGACCCAGTACTTC.

V gene TRBV18 combines with J gene TRBJ2-1; D is unclear. V was pared by 0 bases and J by 5 bases, with 2 bases between. The CDR3 totals 12 residues. Germline CDR1 reads KGHSH; CDR2 reads LQKENI. CDR3 loop: CASSPPDNEQFF. CDR3 DNA sequence: TGTGCCAGCTCACCACCGGACAATGAGCAGTTCTTC.

This clone was seen a few times. The CDR3: CASSKRARVKEQYF. CDR3 nucleotide sequence: TGTGCCAGCAGCAAACGGGCCAGGGTCAAAGAGCAGTACTTC. The J gene is TRBJ2-7, the V gene TRBV21-1; the table assigns TRBD1, which was not confirmed against the DNA. TRBV21-1 is termed a pseudogene. CDR3 size: 14 residues.

The chain has TRBV7-2 and TRBJ2-5, with 10 bases aligning to TRBD1. From germline, CDR1 is SGHTA and CDR2 FQGNSA. Trimming removed 2 bases from V and 5 bases from J; junction bases left unmatched: 5. CDR3 length equals 15 residues. As DNA, the CDR3 is TGTGCCAGCAGCTTATGGGGACAGGGGAGTGAGACCCAGTACTTC. Amino acid sequence: CASSLWGQGSETQYF.

The J gene is TRBJ2-2, the V gene TRBV4-1, with 10 bases matching TRBD2. Losses at the gene ends were 3 bases for V and 0 bases for J; bases not matched to a gene: 4. The CDR3 covers 17 residues. Germline values: CDR1 MGHRA, CDR2 YSYEKL. The CDR3 DNA follows: TGCGCCAGCAGCCATCTCCTAGCGGGAGCGAACACCGGGGAGCTGTTTTTT. It codes for CASSHLLAGANTGELFF.

This clone has just a few counts. The chain recombines TRBV10-3 with TRBJ2-2, with 7 positions matching TRBD1. V lost 5 bases, J lost 2 bases, and 5 bases stayed unmatched. Germline V gene lookup returns CDR1 ENHRY and CDR2 SYGVKD. CDR3 length: 15 amino acids. CDR3 coding DNA: TGTGCCATCAGTAAAGGGACAGATAACACCGGGGAGCTGTTTTTT. Its protein is CAISKGTDNTGELFF.

The J gene is TRBJ1-2, the V gene TRBV30, with a tentative D call TRBD1 (6 bases). CDR1 is GTSNPN, CDR2 SVGIG, per germline (reference sequence). V was trimmed by 2 bases and J by 5 bases, leaving 18 bases between them. The CDR3 consists of 15 residues. CDR3 sequence: CAWSLERGAWYGYTF. CDR3 in DNA: TGTGCCTGGAGTTTAGAGCGGGGGGCCTGGTATGGCTACACCTTC. Looking up the rest from reference TRBV30 and TRBJ1-2 gives the full variable domain: SQTIHQWPATLVQPVGSPLSLECTVEGTSNPNLYWYRQAAGRGLQLLFYSVGIGQISSEVPQNLSASRPQDRQFILSSKKLLLSDSGFYLCAWSLERGAWYGYTFGSGTRLTVV.

This chain uses TRBV4-1 with TRBJ2-5; 9 nucleotides agree with TRBD2. The CDR3 has 17 residues. J gave up 0 bases and V 4 bases, and 9 bases lay outside the gene matches. Germline CDR1 is MGHRA and CDR2 is YSYEKL. The CDR3 protein is CASSRGGLAGNQETQYF. CDR3 sequence (DNA): TGCGCCAGCAGCCGAGGTGGTCTAGCGGGGAACCAAGAGACCCAGTACTTC.

This clone has more than one count but fewer than ten. The chain uses TRBV30 and TRBJ2-1; D might be TRBD1 (5 bases). Trimming pared 0 bases from V and 4 bases from J, leaving 10 bases between. The germline CDR1 and CDR2 sequences are GTSNPN and SVGIG (reference sequence). CDR3 length: 14 amino acids. The CDR3 loop reads CAWSVLDTYNEQFF. Written as DNA, the CDR3 is TGTGCCTGGAGTGTGTTGGACACGTACAATGAGCAGTTCTTC.

The chain has TRBV11-2 and TRBJ2-5; no clear D. The V end lost 6 bases, the J end lost 1 base, and 6 bases lay between the germline ends. This CDR3 is built from 12 residues. Germline CDR1 is SGHAT and CDR2 is FQNNGV. CDR3 in DNA: TGTGCCAGCAGTCCCCTCCAAGAGACCCAGTACTTC. Translating it yields CASSPLQETQYF.

This clone has more than one count but fewer than ten. The chain couples TRBV5-1 to TRBJ1-6, with D unresolved. Germline V gene sequence: CDR1 SGHRS, CDR2 YFSETQ. The CDR3 has 13 amino acids. V was trimmed by 0 bases and J by 5 bases, leaving 3 bases between them. Written as DNA, the CDR3 is TGCGCCAGCAGCTTGGGGGATAATTCACCCCTCCACTTT. Its translation: CASSLGDNSPLHF.

The chain combines TRBV30 with TRBJ2-2; 8 bases align to TRBD1. This CDR3 has 14 amino acids. Germline V gene data show CDR1 as GTSNPN and CDR2 as SVGIG (reference sequence). V lost 0 bases, J lost 4 bases, and 1 base stayed unmatched. This CDR3 is CAWSVGQGTGELFF. The CDR3 DNA reads TGTGCCTGGAGTGTAGGACAGGGCACCGGGGAGCTGTTTTTT.

The J gene is TRBJ1-4, the V gene TRBV5-1; D not certain. Germline values: CDR1 SGHRS, CDR2 YFSETQ. Deletions cut 2 bases from V and 0 bases from J, with 11 bases between. The CDR3 spans 16 residues. The CDR3 bases are TGCGCCAGCAGCTTTGATATAACTGCAACTAATGAAAAACTGTTTTTT. This translates into CASSFDITATNEKLFF.

This clone was picked up a small number of times. The rearrangement links TRBV11-2 to TRBJ2-2; 11 nucleotides align to TRBD1. From germline, CDR1 is SGHAT and CDR2 FQNNGV. CDR3 length: 18 residues. The trim removed 4 bases at V and 5 bases at J, leaving 12 bases unmatched. The CDR3 region has the DNA TGTGCCAGCAGCTCGGACAGGGGGCGCGTGGGGAGAACCGGGGAGCTGTTTTTT. Amino acids: CASSSDRGRVGRTGELFF.

This chain connects TRBV6-6 to TRBJ1-2; TRBD1 matches 7 bases. The CDR3 spans 12 residues. The J segment lost 6 bases and the V segment lost 4 bases, leaving 2 bases of the junction unmatched. In germline, CDR1 is MNHNY, CDR2 SVGAGI (reference sequence). CDR3 residues: CASSSGGHGYTF. The CDR3 nucleotides read TGTGCCAGCAGTTCAGGGGGGCATGGCTACACCTTC.

Only one count was recorded for this clone. The chain recombines TRBV9 with TRBJ2-1; D call uncertain. CDR1 and CDR2 (germline): SGDLS, YYNGEE. This CDR3 has 13 residues. The V gene lost 0 bases and the J gene lost 9 bases, with 10 bases spanning the gap. The CDR3 bases are TGTGCCAGCAGCGTAGCTACGGATACTGAGCAGTTCTTC. This translates into CASSVATDTEQFF.